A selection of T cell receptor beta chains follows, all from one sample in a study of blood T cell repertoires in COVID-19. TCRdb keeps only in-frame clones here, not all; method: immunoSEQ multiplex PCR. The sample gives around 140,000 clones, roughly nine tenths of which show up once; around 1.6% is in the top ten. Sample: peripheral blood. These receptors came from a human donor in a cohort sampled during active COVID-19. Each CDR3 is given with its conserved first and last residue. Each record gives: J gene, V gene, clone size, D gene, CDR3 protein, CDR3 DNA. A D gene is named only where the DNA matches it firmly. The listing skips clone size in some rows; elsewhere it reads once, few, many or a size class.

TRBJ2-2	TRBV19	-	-	CASSKGVGYTGELFF	TGTGCCAGTAGTAAAGGCGTCGGGTACACCGGGGAGCTGTTTTTT
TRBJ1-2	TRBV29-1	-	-	CSVAPRGYTF	TGCAGCGTTGCCCCCCGGGGCTACACCTTC
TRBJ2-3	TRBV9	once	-	CASSVGGDDTQYF	TGTGCCAGCAGCGTAGGGGGGGACGATACGCAGTATTTT
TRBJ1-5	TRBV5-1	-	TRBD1	CASSTGQGENQPQHF	TGCGCCAGCAGCACGGGACAGGGGGAAAATCAGCCCCAGCATTTT
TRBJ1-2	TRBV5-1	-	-	CASSLVDSNYGYTF	TGCGCCAGCAGCTTGGTCGACAGCAACTATGGCTACACCTTC
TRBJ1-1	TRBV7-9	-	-	CASSFGRVANTEAFF	TGTGCCAGCAGCTTCGGCAGGGTGGCGAACACTGAAGCTTTCTTT
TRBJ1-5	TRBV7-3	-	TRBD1	CAAPPDRAHRAQHF	TGTGCCGCACCCCCCGACAGGGCCCATCGGGCCCAGCATTTT
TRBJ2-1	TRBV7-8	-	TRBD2	CASSPGGLAGNNEQFF	TGTGCCAGCAGCCCGGGGGGACTAGCGGGGAACAATGAGCAGTTCTTC
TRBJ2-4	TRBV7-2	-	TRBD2	CASSLWGGDSNIQYF	TGTGCCAGCAGCTTATGGGGGGGAGATTCGAACATTCAGTACTTC
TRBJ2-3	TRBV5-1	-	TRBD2	CASSVRTSGGTDTQYF	TGCGCCAGCAGCGTGCGTACTAGCGGAGGCACAGATACGCAGTATTTT
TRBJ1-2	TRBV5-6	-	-	CASSLGRTYGYTF	TGTGCCAGCAGCTTGGGACGGACTTATGGCTACACCTTC
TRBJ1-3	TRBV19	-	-	CASRRALRNTIYF	TGTGCCAGTAGGAGGGCCTTGCGAAACACCATATATTTT